This is a list of T cell receptor beta chains from one sample in a study of technical replicates of blood from four donors. TCRdb's table, derived via immunoSEQ multiplex PCR, lists solely in-frame clones and lacks some. The sample lists tens of thousands of clones, roughly 96% occurring once. The sequencing sample was made of T cells isolated from PBMCs. Receptors originate from a human donor in good health. The CDR3 runs from the conserved cysteine through the conserved F or W. A D gene is named only where the DNA matches it firmly. For some rows the clone size is stated as once, few or many, or as a class when expanded; others skip it.

TRBV21-1	once	TRBJ1-5	.	18	CASSKEEVLGGGNQPQHF	TGTGCCAGCAGCAAAGAGGAGGTTCTAGGTGGTGGCAATCAGCCCCAGCATTTT
TRBV6-5	.	TRBJ2-1	.	15	CASSYSLVPYNEQFF	TGTGCCAGCAGTTACTCACTAGTCCCATACAATGAGCAGTTCTTC
TRBV21-1	.	TRBJ1-5	.	14	CAGGSVVGNQPQHF	TGTGCCGGGGGGTCCGTCGTAGGTAATCAGCCCCAGCATTTT
TRBV18	few	TRBJ1-1	TRBD1	18	CASSPRDRGPRVNTEAFF	TGTGCCAGCTCACCTCGGGACAGGGGGCCCCGGGTGAACACTGAAGCTTTCTTT
TRBV29-1	.	TRBJ1-1	TRBD1	16	CSVGQGETWGNTEAFF	TGCAGCGTTGGACAGGGGGAAACCTGGGGCAACACTGAAGCTTTCTTT
TRBV11-2	.	TRBJ2-7	TRBD1	16	CASTSNRDRGRLEQYF	TGTGCCAGCACCTCGAACCGGGACAGGGGGCGTCTCGAGCAGTACTTC
TRBV2	once	TRBJ2-3	.	16	CASSVPRDSRADTQYF	TGTGCCAGCAGTGTCCCTCGTGATAGCCGCGCAGATACGCAGTATTTT
TRBV5-1	.	TRBJ2-5	TRBD2	16	CASSLEGLAGKETQYF	TGCGCCAGCAGCTTGGAGGGACTAGCGGGAAAAGAGACCCAGTACTTC
TRBV2	.	TRBJ1-1	.	13	CASNPTENTEAFF	TGTGCCAGCAACCCCACAGAGAACACTGAAGCTTTCTTT
TRBV18	.	TRBJ2-7	TRBD2	15	CASSQGRGSSYEQYF	TGTGCCAGCTCCCAAGGGCGGGGGAGCTCCTACGAGCAGTACTTC
TRBV29-1	.	TRBJ2-6	.	16	CSVPSDTYSGANVLTF	TGCAGCGTACCCTCCGACACCTACTCTGGGGCCAACGTCCTGACTTTC
TRBV5-1	once	TRBJ2-7	TRBD2	14	CASSSGLAAVQQYF	TGCGCCAGCAGCTCAGGACTAGCAGCGGTACAGCAGTACTTC
TRBV10-2	.	TRBJ2-5	.	15	CASGDRGASSETQYF	TGCGCCAGCGGCGACCGGGGGGCATCCTCAGAGACCCAGTACTTC
TRBV27	.	TRBJ1-2	.	14	CASSLSDYRGGYTF	TGTGCCAGCAGTTTATCGGATTATCGGGGTGGCTACACCTTC
TRBV5-1	.	TRBJ1-6	.	15	CASSVGQAVASPLHF	TGCGCCAGCAGCGTGGGTCAGGCCGTCGCGTCACCCCTCCACTTT
TRBV5-1	few	TRBJ1-1	.	16	CASSLNPQGSNTEAFF	TGCGCCAGCAGCTTGAACCCTCAGGGGTCGAACACTGAAGCTTTCTTT
TRBV15	.	TRBJ2-1	TRBD2	15	CATSRGYRREGEQFF	TGTGCCACCAGCAGAGGATATCGCAGGGAGGGCGAGCAGTTCTTC
TRBV11-3	.	TRBJ1-1	TRBD1	14	CASSARQGVTEAFF	TGTGCCAGCAGCGCCCGACAGGGGGTAACTGAAGCTTTCTTT
TRBV4-1	.	TRBJ2-2	TRBD1	17	CASSQETWDRAAGELFF	TGCGCCAGCAGCCAAGAGACCTGGGACAGGGCGGCCGGGGAGCTGTTTTTT
TRBV19	.	TRBJ2-5	TRBD2	15	CASSISGGFQETQYF	TGTGCCAGTAGTATTAGCGGGGGCTTTCAAGAGACCCAGTACTTC
TRBV6-4	.	TRBJ2-1	.	14	CASRQGFSYNEQFF	TGTGCCAGCAGACAGGGTTTCTCCTACAATGAGCAGTTCTTC
TRBV10-1	.	TRBJ2-7	TRBD1	16	CASSYQRDRGLYEQYF	TGCGCCAGCAGCTACCAACGGGACAGGGGACTCTACGAGCAGTACTTC
TRBV7-8	.	TRBJ1-1	TRBD1	17	CASSLEEGQPMNTEAFF	TGTGCCAGCAGCTTAGAAGAGGGACAGCCCATGAACACTGAAGCTTTCTTT
TRBV5-4	.	TRBJ2-5	TRBD2	15	CASKGSGVMRETQYF	TGTGCCAGCAAGGGTAGCGGGGTGATGAGAGAGACCCAGTACTTC
TRBV2	.	TRBJ2-7	TRBD2	13	CASGEGLAYEQYF	TGTGCCAGCGGGGAGGGACTAGCCTACGAGCAGTACTTC
TRBV30	.	TRBJ2-5	.	13	CAWSVQEQETQYF	TGTGCCTGGAGTGTACAGGAGCAAGAGACCCAGTACTTC
TRBV10-1	once	TRBJ2-7	.	15	CASSGLRGISYEQYF	TGCGCCAGCAGTGGACTTAGGGGAATCTCCTACGAGCAGTACTTC
TRBV6-6	.	TRBJ2-1	.	12	CASSYLGDEQFF	TGTGCCAGCAGTTATCTAGGTGATGAGCAGTTCTTC
TRBV4-1	.	TRBJ2-3	TRBD2	18	CASSPRSGGPQFTDTQYF	TGCGCCAGCAGCCCCCGTAGCGGGGGGCCACAGTTCACAGATACGCAGTATTTT
TRBV10-2	.	TRBJ2-1	.	14	CASSEPGGYNEQFF	TGCGCCAGCAGTGAACCAGGAGGCTACAATGAGCAGTTCTTC
TRBV2	.	TRBJ2-2	.	13	CASSVTVVGELFF	TGTGCCAGCAGTGTTACAGTCGTCGGGGAGCTGTTTTTT
TRBV10-1	.	TRBJ2-1	TRBD2	18	CASSAVLAGVYSYNEQFF	TGCGCCAGCAGTGCGGTACTAGCGGGAGTCTACTCCTACAATGAGCAGTTCTTC
TRBV7-8	.	TRBJ2-2	TRBD2	18	CASKSGTSGGAVPGELFF	TGTGCCAGCAAAAGCGGGACTAGCGGGGGGGCGGTCCCCGGGGAGCTGTTTTTT
TRBV28	.	TRBJ2-7	.	16	CASSPSLGSYSYEQYF	TGTGCCAGCAGTCCATCGTTGGGCAGTTACTCCTACGAGCAGTACTTC
TRBV5-8	.	TRBJ1-2	.	14	CASTGFGDFYGYTF	TGTGCCAGTACAGGGTTTGGGGATTTCTATGGCTACACCTTC
TRBV27	.	TRBJ2-3	.	18	CASSPAGRGTTSTDTQYF	TGTGCCAGCAGCCCCGCAGGGCGGGGAACTACTAGCACAGATACGCAGTATTTT
TRBV30	.	TRBJ1-6	TRBD1	15	CAWSHTGTGVVPLHF	TGTGCCTGGAGCCACACCGGGACAGGGGTAGTACCCCTCCACTTT
TRBV5-1	.	TRBJ2-3	TRBD1	16	CASSLEGQPSTDTQYF	TGCGCCAGCAGCTTGGAGGGACAGCCTAGCACAGATACGCAGTATTTT
TRBV28	.	TRBJ1-1	TRBD1	16	CATFSGQGVHSTEAFF	TGTGCCACCTTCTCGGGACAGGGGGTTCATAGTACTGAAGCTTTCTTT
TRBV5-1	.	TRBJ2-2	TRBD1	14	CASSRDRDTGELFF	TGCGCCAGCAGCCGCGACAGGGACACCGGGGAGCTGTTTTTT
TRBV9	.	TRBJ2-7	.	13	CASSVAGSYEQYF	TGTGCCAGCAGCGTAGCAGGGTCCTACGAGCAGTACTTC
TRBV9	.	TRBJ1-2	.	13	CASSVAPNYGYTF	TGTGCCAGCAGCGTAGCCCCAAACTATGGCTACACCTTC
TRBV6-1	.	TRBJ2-7	.	15	CASSVIAVDSYEQYF	TGTGCCAGCAGTGTAATAGCGGTAGACTCCTACGAGCAGTACTTC
TRBV5-5	.	TRBJ2-5	TRBD1	15	CASSLEDRGQETQYF	TGTGCCAGCAGCTTGGAAGACAGGGGGCAAGAGACCCAGTACTTC
TRBV19	.	TRBJ2-5	TRBD1	17	CASSSLRTGILQETQYF	TGTGCCAGTAGTAGTTTGCGGACAGGCATTCTTCAAGAGACCCAGTACTTC
TRBV28	.	TRBJ2-1	TRBD2	15	CASSFYSGSRNEQFF	TGTGCCAGCAGTTTTTATAGCGGGAGTCGCAATGAGCAGTTCTTC
TRBV7-8	.	TRBJ2-1	.	16	CASSLGGPGSYNEQFF	TGTGCCAGCAGCTTAGGCGGCCCTGGTTCCTACAATGAGCAGTTCTTC
TRBV19	once	TRBJ1-1	.	14	CASSMTRGASEAFF	TGTGCCAGTAGTATGACGCGGGGGGCGTCTGAAGCTTTCTTT